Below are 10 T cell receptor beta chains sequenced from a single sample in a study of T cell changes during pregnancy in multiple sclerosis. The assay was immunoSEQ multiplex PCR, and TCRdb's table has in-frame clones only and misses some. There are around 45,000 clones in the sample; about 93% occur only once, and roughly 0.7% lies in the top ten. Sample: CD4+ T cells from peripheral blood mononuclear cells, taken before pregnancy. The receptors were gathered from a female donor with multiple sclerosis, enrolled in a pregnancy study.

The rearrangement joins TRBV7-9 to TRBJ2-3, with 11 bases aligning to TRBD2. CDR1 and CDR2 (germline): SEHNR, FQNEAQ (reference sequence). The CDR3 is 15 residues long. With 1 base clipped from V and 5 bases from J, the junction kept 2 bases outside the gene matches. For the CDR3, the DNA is TGTGCCAGCAGCTTAGTGACTAGCGGGGTAGATACGCAGTATTTT. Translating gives CASSLVTSGVDTQYF.

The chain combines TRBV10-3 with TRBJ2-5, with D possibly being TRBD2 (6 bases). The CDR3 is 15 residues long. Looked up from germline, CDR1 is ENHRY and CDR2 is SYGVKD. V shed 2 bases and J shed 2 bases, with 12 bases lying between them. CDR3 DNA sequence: TGTGCCATCAGTGAGATAGGCGGGACTCAAGAGACCCAGTACTTC. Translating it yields CAISEIGGTQETQYF.

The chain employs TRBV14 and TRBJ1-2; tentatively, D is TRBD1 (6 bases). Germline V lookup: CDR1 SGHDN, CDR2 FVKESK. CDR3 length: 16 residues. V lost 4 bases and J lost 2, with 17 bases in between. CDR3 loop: CASSPRGTLFNYGYTF. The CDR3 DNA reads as TGTGCCAGCAGCCCAAGAGGGACACTCTTCAACTATGGCTACACCTTC.

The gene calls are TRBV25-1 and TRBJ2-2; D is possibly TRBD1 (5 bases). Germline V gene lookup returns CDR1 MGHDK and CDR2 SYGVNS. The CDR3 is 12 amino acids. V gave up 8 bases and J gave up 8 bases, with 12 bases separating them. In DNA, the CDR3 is TGTGCCAGCGGACAAGGAGAGGGGGAGCTGTTTTTT. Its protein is CASGQGEGELFF.

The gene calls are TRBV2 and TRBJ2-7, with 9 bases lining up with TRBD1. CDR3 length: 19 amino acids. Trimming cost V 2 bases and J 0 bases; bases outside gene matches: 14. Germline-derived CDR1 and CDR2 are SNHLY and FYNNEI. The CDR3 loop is CASSEPGTGPSSDSYEQYF. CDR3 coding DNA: TGTGCCAGCAGTGAACCCGGGACAGGGCCCTCATCAGACTCCTACGAGCAGTACTTC.

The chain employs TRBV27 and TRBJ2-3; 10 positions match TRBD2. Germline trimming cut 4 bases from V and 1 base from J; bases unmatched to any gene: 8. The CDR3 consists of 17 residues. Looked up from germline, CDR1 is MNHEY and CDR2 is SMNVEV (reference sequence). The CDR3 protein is CASSYLAGAYGTDTQYF. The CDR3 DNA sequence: TGTGCCAGCAGTTACCTAGCGGGAGCTTACGGCACAGATACGCAGTATTTT.

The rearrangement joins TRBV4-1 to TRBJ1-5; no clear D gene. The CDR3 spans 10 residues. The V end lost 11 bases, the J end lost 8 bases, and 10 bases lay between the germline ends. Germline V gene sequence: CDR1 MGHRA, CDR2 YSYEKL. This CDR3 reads CAPFEKPQHF. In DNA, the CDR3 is TGCGCCCCATTCGAGAAGCCCCAGCATTTT.

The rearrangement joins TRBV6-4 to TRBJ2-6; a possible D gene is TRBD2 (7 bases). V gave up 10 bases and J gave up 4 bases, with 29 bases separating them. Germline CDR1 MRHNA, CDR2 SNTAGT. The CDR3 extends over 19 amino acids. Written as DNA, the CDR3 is TGTGCCAACACACCTAGGGGGGGGCCCCCTGCGAGCGGGGCCAACGTCCTGACTTTC. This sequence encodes CANTPRGGPPASGANVLTF.

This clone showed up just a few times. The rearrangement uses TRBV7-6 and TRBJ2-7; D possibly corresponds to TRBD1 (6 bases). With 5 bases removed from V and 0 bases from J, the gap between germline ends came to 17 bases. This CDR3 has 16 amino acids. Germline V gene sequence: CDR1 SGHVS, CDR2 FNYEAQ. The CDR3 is CASSPFQGTRSYEQYF. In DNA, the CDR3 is TGTGCCAGCAGCCCGTTTCAGGGGACCCGCTCCTACGAGCAGTACTTC.

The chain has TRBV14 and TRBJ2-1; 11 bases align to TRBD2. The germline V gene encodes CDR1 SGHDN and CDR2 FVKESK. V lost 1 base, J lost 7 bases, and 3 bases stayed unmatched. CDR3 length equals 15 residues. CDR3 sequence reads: CASSQGLAGSNEQFF. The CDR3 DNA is TGTGCCAGCAGCCAAGGACTAGCGGGGAGTAATGAGCAGTTCTTC.